These 22 T cell receptor beta chains originate from one sample sequenced in a study of CXCR3-negative and CXCR3-positive naive CD8 T cells. It was by 5' RACE with UMI labels that the TRB cDNA libraries were prepared. TCRdb processed the 5' RACE reads again and assigns one entry to each CDR3 protein, with no DNA. This sample's table has about 150,000 distinct CDR3 sequences. Study-level points and caveats: CXCR3-positive naive cells carried more hydrophobic TRB CDR3s than CXCR3-negative ones.

Their target antigens are unknown. What was sequenced was naive CXCR3+ CD8+ T cells from blood. Noted subset: CD45RO-CCR7+CD27+CD95- naive CD8+ T cells expressing CXCR3 (TNR3+). These receptor sequences come from a human donor in good health. Some clones in this sample may be carry-over from other donors' samples.

V is TRBV29-1 and J is TRBJ2-7. Germline loops: CDR1 SQVTM, CDR2 ANQGSEA. The CDR3 spans 13 residues. Here the CDR3 reads CSVEVQFSYEQYF.

This chain links TRBV4-1 with TRBJ1-1; TCRdb returns TRBD1, unconfirmable since there is no DNA. CDR3 size: 15 residues. Germline V gene sequence: CDR1 MGHRA, CDR2 YSYEKL. The CDR3 protein is CASSQIQGARTEAFF.

The chain joins TRBV20-1 to TRBJ2-7. The CDR3 extends over 15 amino acids. CDR1 is DFQATT and CDR2 is SNEGSKA in the germline V gene (reference sequence). The CDR3 sequence: CSARGWAEDSYEQYF.

V gene TRBV19 combines with J gene TRBJ2-4; TCRdb selects TRBD1, and the lack of DNA leaves this call unchecked. The CDR3 loop spans 16 amino acids. Germline-derived CDR1 and CDR2 are LNHDA and SQIVND (reference sequence). The chain's CDR3 is CASSIRTLIAKNIQYF.

The chain couples TRBV5-1 to TRBJ2-1; TCRdb's D call, TRBD2, is unchecked because there is no DNA. Germline-derived CDR1 and CDR2 are SGHRS and YFSETQ. The CDR3 sequence is 16 residues long. The CDR3 sequence is CASSYRLAGSNPEQFF.

This chain links TRBV10-3 with TRBJ2-1; TCRdb calls TRBD2, which cannot be checked without DNA. This CDR3 region has 15 residues. Germline CDR1 is ENHRY and CDR2 is SYGVKD. CDR3 loop: CAISDEGPSYNEQFF.

This sequence joins TRBV9 and TRBJ2-7; TCRdb outputs TRBD2, but without DNA this stays unchecked. In germline, CDR1 is SGDLS, CDR2 YYNGEE. This CDR3 region has 15 residues. The CDR3 is CASSVESSGRWEQYF.

The chain uses TRBV10-3 and TRBJ2-3; TCRdb indicates TRBD1, and absent DNA this call remains unverified. CDR1 is ENHRY and CDR2 is SYGVKD in the germline V gene. The CDR3 is made up of 14 amino acids. The CDR3 sequence is CAISEYKGGDTQYF.

The genes are TRBV29-1 and TRBJ2-7; TCRdb calls TRBD2, which cannot be checked without DNA. The CDR3 totals 14 residues. CDR1 is SQVTM, CDR2 ANQGSEA, per germline. The CDR3 region is CSVVASGSLYEQYF.

The rearrangement joins TRBV7-3 to TRBJ2-2; TCRdb indicates TRBD2, and absent DNA this call remains unverified. The CDR3 covers 14 residues. Germline-derived CDR1 and CDR2 are SGHTA and FQGTGA. CDR3 sequence: CASTSSGITGELFF.

CDR3 sequence reads: CASSLSGRQGDGEQYF. The chain is built from TRBV12-3 or TRBV12-4 and TRBJ2-7; there is no DNA to check the TCRdb D call of TRBD1. This CDR3 has 16 residues.

The chain employs TRBV12-3 or TRBV12-4 and TRBJ2-6; TCRdb indicates TRBD1, and absent DNA this call remains unverified. The CDR3 totals 16 residues. The CDR3 loop is CASRGIGSSGANVLTF.

V is TRBV20-1 and J is TRBJ2-2; no DNA is available, so the TRBD2 call from TCRdb remains unchecked. This CDR3 spans 17 amino acids. The germline V gene encodes CDR1 DFQATT and CDR2 SNEGSKA (reference sequence). This CDR3 reads CSARDLGLAGGAGELFF.

The chain uses TRBV10-2 and TRBJ1-1. The CDR3 length is 14 residues. Germline lookup yields CDR1 WSHSY and CDR2 SAAADI. The CDR3 spells CASSPVSAIAEAFF.

The V and J genes are TRBV4-2 and TRBJ2-7; TCRdb outputs TRBD1, but without DNA this stays unchecked. Germline CDR1 is LGHNA and CDR2 is YNFKEQ. The CDR3 runs 16 residues. CDR3: CASSQGVGQGGYEQYF.

The chain is built from TRBV7-9 and TRBJ1-5. This CDR3 has 12 residues. CDR1 and CDR2 (germline): SEHNR, FQNEAQ (reference sequence). CDR3 sequence: CASSFRDQPQHF.

This chain links TRBV21-1 with TRBJ2-5; TCRdb gives TRBD2 as the D gene, but with no DNA this cannot be confirmed. TRBV21-1 is classified as a pseudogene. There are 17 residues in the CDR3. CDR3 sequence: CASSRQGGGAIQETQYF.

This CDR3 is CASSLFSGGHSAYNEQFF. V gene TRBV7-9 combines with J gene TRBJ2-1; checking the TCRdb D call of TRBD1 is not possible without DNA. The CDR3 contains 18 residues. Germline CDR1 and CDR2: SEHNR and FQNEAQ (reference sequence).

This CDR3 reads CASSSGNYEQFF. This sequence joins TRBV9 and TRBJ2-1. CDR3 size: 12 residues. From germline, CDR1 is SGDLS and CDR2 YYNGEE. The full variable domain, in which reference TRBV9 and TRBJ2-1 provide the parts outside the CDR3, is DSGVTQTPKHLITATGQRVTLRCSPRSGDLSVYWYQQSLDQGLQFLIQYYNGEERAKGNILERFSAQQFPDLHSELNLSSLELGDSALYFCASSSGNYEQFFGPGTRLTVL.

The chain recombines TRBV29-1 with TRBJ1-2; the TCRdb D gene call, TRBD1, has no DNA to confirm it. Germline V gene sequence: CDR1 SQVTM, CDR2 ANQGSEA. This CDR3 has 15 amino acids. This chain's CDR3 is CSVPRVRGADYGYTF.

The chain is built from TRBV29-1 and TRBJ2-7. In germline, CDR1 is SQVTM, CDR2 ANQGSEA. There are 14 residues in the CDR3. The CDR3 protein is CSVEAGSRFSEQYF.

V usage is TRBV20-1 and J usage is TRBJ2-1; absent DNA, TCRdb's TRBD2 call cannot be checked. This CDR3 spans 16 amino acids. CDR1 is DFQATT, CDR2 SNEGSKA, per germline (reference sequence). The CDR3 sequence: CSARALTSGALNEQFF.